These 17 T cell receptor beta chains were sequenced from one sample in a study of cytomegalovirus exposure and HLA in healthy donors. In the PCR, 60 Vbeta and 13 Jbeta primers were used. TCRdb keeps only in-frame clones here, not all; method: immunoSEQ multiplex PCR. The ten top clones account for about 0.83%, within a sample of some 75,000 clones. Material for sequencing was PBMCs. Source of these receptors: a boy younger than 18 in good health and CMV-seronegative.

The genes are TRBV6-5 and TRBJ1-5; weak D call: TRBD1 (5 bases). This CDR3 has 14 amino acids. The V gene's germline CDR1 is MNHEY and CDR2 SVGAGI. V was shortened by 2 bases and J by 4 bases, with 9 bases between the two germline ends. In nucleotides, the CDR3 is TGTGCCAGCAGTTACAGGGGTGGTAATCAGCCCCAGCATTTT. Translated, it gives CASSYRGGNQPQHF.

This chain links TRBV2 with TRBJ2-1; 9 bases match TRBD2. CDR3 size: 14 residues. Per the germline V gene, CDR1 is SNHLY and CDR2 is FYNNEI. The V segment lost 8 bases and the J segment 5 bases; nucleotides outside the gene matches: 7. CDR3 sequence reads: CASEGAGGHNEQFF. CDR3 bases: TGTGCCAGCGAAGGAGCGGGAGGACACAATGAGCAGTTCTTC. The variable domain in full, completed from reference TRBV2 and TRBJ2-1, reads EPEVTQTPSHQVTQMGQEVILRCVPISNHLYFYWYRQILGQKVEFLVSFYNNEISEKSEIFDDQFSVERPDGSNFTLKIRSTKLEDSAMYFCASEGAGGHNEQFFGPGTRLTVL.

This chain connects TRBV4-1 to TRBJ2-7, with 9 bases lining up with TRBD2. With V trimmed by 2 bases and J by 2 bases, 10 bases remained unmatched. The CDR3 contains 17 residues. Looked up from germline, CDR1 is MGHRA and CDR2 is YSYEKL. CDR3 in DNA: TGCGCCAGCAGCCAATATCCCGAGCGGGAGGCTCCCTACGAGCAGTACTTC. It encodes CASSQYPEREAPYEQYF.

The chain joins TRBV19 to TRBJ2-2; 10 nucleotides line up with TRBD1. The germline V gene has CDR1 LNHDA and CDR2 SQIVND (reference sequence). The V segment lost 8 bases and the J segment 5 bases; nucleotides outside the gene matches: 2. There are 13 residues in the CDR3. CDR3 DNA: TGTGCCAGTGGGACAGGGGTAACCGGGGAGCTGTTTTTT. Protein product: CASGTGVTGELFF.

V gene TRBV2 combines with J gene TRBJ1-1; 8 nucleotides match TRBD1. J gave up 2 bases and V 5 bases, and 4 bases lay outside the gene matches. Per the germline V gene, CDR1 is SNHLY and CDR2 is FYNNEI. The CDR3 loop spans 14 amino acids. The CDR3: CASSPDRGNTEAFF. The DNA for the CDR3 is TGTGCCAGCAGTCCAGACAGGGGAAACACTGAAGCTTTCTTT.

This sequence joins TRBV7-8 and TRBJ2-7, with D tentatively TRBD2 (5 bases). V was pared by 0 bases and J by 2 bases, with 11 bases between. CDR3 length: 15 residues. Looked up from germline, CDR1 is SGHVS and CDR2 is FQNEAQ. CDR3 protein: CASSLASGSAYEQYF. Written as DNA, the CDR3 is TGTGCCAGCAGCTTAGCGTCGGGAAGCGCCTACGAGCAGTACTTC. The entire variable domain, with the rest obtained from reference TRBV7-8 and TRBJ2-7, is as follows: GAGVSQSPRYKVAKRGQDVALRCDPISGHVSLFWYQQALGQGPEFLTYFQNEAQLDKSGLPSDRFFAERPEGSVSTLKIQRTQQEDSAVYLCASSLASGSAYEQYFGPGTRLTVT.

The DNA for the CDR3 is TGCGCCAGCAGCACCGCAGGGGGAAGCTCCTATAATTCACCCCTCCACTTT. This translates into CASSTAGGSSYNSPLHF. The chain has TRBV5-1 and TRBJ1-6; 7 bases are a match to TRBD1. Per germline, CDR1 SGHRS and CDR2 YFSETQ. J gave up 0 bases and V 4 bases, and 7 bases lay outside the gene matches. The CDR3 is made up of 17 amino acids.

The gene calls are TRBV6-1 and TRBJ1-2; D possibly corresponds to TRBD1 (5 bases). Germline V lookup: CDR1 MNHNS, CDR2 SASEGT. This CDR3 spans 12 amino acids. The germline V and J ends were trimmed by 7 bases and 8 bases, with 14 bases remaining between them. This chain's CDR3 is CASTRTGEGYTF. The CDR3 coding sequence is TGTGCCAGCACCCGGACGGGGGAAGGCTACACCTTC.

The rearrangement links TRBV4-1 to TRBJ1-5; D is perhaps TRBD1 (6 bases). This CDR3 comprises 15 residues. Trimming pared 0 bases from V and 4 bases from J, leaving 10 bases between. The V gene's germline CDR1 is MGHRA and CDR2 YSYEKL. The CDR3 sequence: CASSQEGTRNQPQHF. The CDR3 DNA sequence: TGCGCCAGCAGCCAAGAGGGGACACGGAATCAGCCCCAGCATTTT.

The chain links TRBV7-2 to TRBJ1-5, with 10 bases lining up with TRBD1. Germline assignment: CDR1 SGHTA and CDR2 FQGNSA. J lost 0 bases, V lost 5 bases, and 7 bases had no gene match. This CDR3 contains 17 residues. Written as DNA, the CDR3 is TGTGCCAGCAGCCCAGGGACAGGGGACGTTAGCAATCAGCCCCAGCATTTT. Amino acid sequence: CASSPGTGDVSNQPQHF.

The chain combines TRBV5-1 with TRBJ1-1; possibly TRBD1 for D (5 bases). The CDR3 sequence is 15 residues long. Germline V gene data show CDR1 as SGHRS and CDR2 as YFSETQ. The V end was cut by 0 bases, the J end by 1 base, with 10 bases between. CDR3 coding DNA: TGCGCCAGCAGCTTGGAAGGGGTCCCGAACACTGAAGCTTTCTTT. The encoded protein is CASSLEGVPNTEAFF. The complete variable domain, with remaining parts taken from reference TRBV5-1 and TRBJ1-1, reads KAGVTQTPRYLIKTRGQQVTLSCSPISGHRSVSWYQQTPGQGLQFLFEYFSETQRNKGNFPGRFSGRQFSNSRSEMNVSTLELGDSALYLCASSLEGVPNTEAFFGQGTRLTVV.

Remarks on this clone: Germline is not matched at one junction end, which may reflect a read error. The rearrangement uses TRBV30 and TRBJ2-5; TRBD1 is a possible D gene (6 bases). Germline CDR1 is GTSNPN and CDR2 is SVGIG (reference sequence). The CDR3 has 15 residues. CDR3 protein: CAGSVRTGMGETQYF. The DNA for the CDR3 is TGTGCCGGGAGTGTACGTACAGGGATGGGAGAGACCCAGTACTTC.

This CDR3 is CASSLYGLAGAYEQYF. The CDR3 DNA reads TGTGCCAGCAGCTTGTACGGACTAGCGGGTGCCTACGAGCAGTACTTC. The genes are TRBV7-9 and TRBJ2-7, with TRBD2 matching 11 bases. CDR1 and CDR2 (germline): SEHNR, FQNEAQ (reference sequence). The J segment lost 2 bases and the V segment lost 3 bases, leaving 6 bases of the junction unmatched. CDR3 length: 16 amino acids.

CDR3 in amino acids: CASSYLQGVAYEQYF. The CDR3 DNA sequence: TGTGCCAGCAGCTACCTACAGGGGGTAGCCTACGAGCAGTACTTC. The rearrangement links TRBV5-8 to TRBJ2-7; 8 nucleotides line up with TRBD1. Germline CDR1 SGHTS, CDR2 YDEGEE. The CDR3 consists of 15 residues. The junction had 7 bases not matched to a gene; V was cut back by 3 bases and J by 2 bases. Full variable domain (outside the CDR3, taken from reference TRBV5-8 and TRBJ2-7): EAGVTQSPTHLIKTRGQQATLRCSPISGHTSVYWYQQALGLGLQFLLWYDEGEERNRGNFPPRFSGRQFPNYSSELNVNALELEDSALYLCASSYLQGVAYEQYFGPGTRLTVT.

The rearrangement links TRBV9 to TRBJ2-1; 7 bases map to TRBD1. V trimming: 2 bases; J trimming: 15 bases; junction bases outside the gene matches: 8. CDR3 length: 12 residues. CDR1 SGDLS and CDR2 YYNGEE come from the germline V gene. CDR3 nucleotide sequence: TGTGCCAGCAGCGTCGAAGGGGGCGGACGGTTCTTC. Translating it yields CASSVEGGGRFF.

The V and J genes are TRBV29-1 and TRBJ2-7, with a possible D match to TRBD1 (6 bases). This CDR3 is 14 amino acids long. Per germline, CDR1 SQVTM and CDR2 ANQGSEA. Deletions cut 3 bases from V and 2 bases from J, with 14 bases between. The CDR3 DNA reads TGCAGCGTTGAGGGGCAGGGGAGTCCCTACGAGCAGTACTTC. Translated: CSVEGQGSPYEQYF.

The chain couples TRBV29-1 to TRBJ2-3; D possibly corresponds to TRBD1 (6 bases). The CDR3 has 13 residues. The germline V gene encodes CDR1 SQVTM and CDR2 ANQGSEA. V was pared by 2 bases and J by 6 bases, with 12 bases between. The CDR3 DNA follows: TGCAGCGTTGAATGGGGGCGGGCGGATACGCAGTATTTT. Translation: CSVEWGRADTQYF.